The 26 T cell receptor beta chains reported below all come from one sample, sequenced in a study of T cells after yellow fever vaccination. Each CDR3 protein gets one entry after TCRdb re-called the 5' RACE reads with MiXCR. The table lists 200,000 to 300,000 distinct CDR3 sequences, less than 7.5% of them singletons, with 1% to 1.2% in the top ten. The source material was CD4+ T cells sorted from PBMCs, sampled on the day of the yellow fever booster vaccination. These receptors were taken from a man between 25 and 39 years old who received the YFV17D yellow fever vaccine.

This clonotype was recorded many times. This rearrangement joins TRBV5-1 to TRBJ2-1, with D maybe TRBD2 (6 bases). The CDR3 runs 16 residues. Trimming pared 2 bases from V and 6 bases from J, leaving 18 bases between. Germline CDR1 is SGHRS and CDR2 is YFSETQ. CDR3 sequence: CASSFRVSGSGNEQFF. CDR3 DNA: TGCGCCAGCAGCTTTAGGGTGAGCGGGTCAGGCAATGAGCAGTTCTTC.

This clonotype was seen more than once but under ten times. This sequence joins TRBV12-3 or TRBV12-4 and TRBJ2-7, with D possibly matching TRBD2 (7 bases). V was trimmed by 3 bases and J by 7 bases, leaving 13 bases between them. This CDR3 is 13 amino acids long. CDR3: CASSFGGAREQYF. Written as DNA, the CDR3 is TGTGCCAGCAGTTTTGGGGGGGCGCGGGAGCAGTACTTC.

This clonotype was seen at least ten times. This CDR3 reads CSARRADPSGYTF. The CDR3 nucleotides read TGCAGTGCTAGGAGGGCGGATCCCAGTGGCTACACCTTC. The genes are TRBV20-1 and TRBJ1-2; D gene ambiguous. The CDR3 is made up of 13 amino acids. Per the germline V gene, CDR1 is DFQATT and CDR2 is SNEGSKA (reference sequence). V was trimmed by 3 bases and J by 7 bases, leaving 15 bases between them.

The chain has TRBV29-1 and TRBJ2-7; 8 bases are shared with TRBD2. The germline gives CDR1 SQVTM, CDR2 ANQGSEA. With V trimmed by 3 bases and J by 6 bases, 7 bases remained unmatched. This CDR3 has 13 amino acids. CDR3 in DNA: TGCAGCGTTGACCCGGGACTAGGAGGCGAGCAGTACTTC. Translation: CSVDPGLGGEQYF.

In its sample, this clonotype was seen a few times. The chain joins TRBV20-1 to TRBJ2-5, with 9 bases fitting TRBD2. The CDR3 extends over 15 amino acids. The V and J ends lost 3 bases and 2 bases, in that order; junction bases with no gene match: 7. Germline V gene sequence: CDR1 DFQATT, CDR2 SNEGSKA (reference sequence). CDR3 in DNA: TGCAGTGCTAGGCCCCCTAGCGGGAATCAAGAGACCCAGTACTTC. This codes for CSARPPSGNQETQYF.

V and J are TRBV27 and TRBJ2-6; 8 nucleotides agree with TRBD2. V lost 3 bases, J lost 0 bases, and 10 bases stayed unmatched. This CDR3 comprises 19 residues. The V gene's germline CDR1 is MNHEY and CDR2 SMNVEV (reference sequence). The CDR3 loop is CASSFTVSGTRSGANVLTF. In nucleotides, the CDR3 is TGTGCCAGCAGTTTCACCGTTAGCGGGACACGCTCTGGGGCCAACGTCCTGACTTTC.

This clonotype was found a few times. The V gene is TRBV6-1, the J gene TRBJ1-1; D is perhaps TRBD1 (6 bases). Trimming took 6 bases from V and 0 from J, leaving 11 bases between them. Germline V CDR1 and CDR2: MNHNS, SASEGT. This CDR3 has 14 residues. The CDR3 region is CASREGGLNTEAFF. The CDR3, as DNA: TGTGCCAGCAGAGAGGGGGGGTTGAACACTGAAGCTTTCTTT.

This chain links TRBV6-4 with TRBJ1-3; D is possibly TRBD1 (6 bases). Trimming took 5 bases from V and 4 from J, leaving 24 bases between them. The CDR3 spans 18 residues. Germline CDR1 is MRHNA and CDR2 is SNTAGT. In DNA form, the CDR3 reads TGTGCCAGCAGTAGAGTCCAGGGGAGGAAGATAAGGGGAAACACCATATATTTT. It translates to CASSRVQGRKIRGNTIYF.

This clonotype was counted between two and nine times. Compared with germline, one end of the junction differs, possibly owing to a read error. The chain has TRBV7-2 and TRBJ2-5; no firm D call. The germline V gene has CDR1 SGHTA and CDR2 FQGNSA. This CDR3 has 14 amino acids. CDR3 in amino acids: CASSHSKPGESQYF. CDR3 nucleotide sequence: TGTGCCAGCAGCCACAGCAAACCCGGAGAGTCCCAGTACTTC.

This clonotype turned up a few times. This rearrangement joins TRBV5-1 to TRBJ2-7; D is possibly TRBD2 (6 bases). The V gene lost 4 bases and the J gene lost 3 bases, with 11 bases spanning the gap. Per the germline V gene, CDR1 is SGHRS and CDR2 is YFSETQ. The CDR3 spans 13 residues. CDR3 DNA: TGCGCCAGCAGCGTAGGGACTCGCTACGAGCAGTACTTC. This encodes CASSVGTRYEQYF.

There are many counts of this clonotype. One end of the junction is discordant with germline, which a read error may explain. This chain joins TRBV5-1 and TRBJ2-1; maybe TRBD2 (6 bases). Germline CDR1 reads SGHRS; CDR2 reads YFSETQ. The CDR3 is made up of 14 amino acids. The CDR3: CASSLGDSYNEQFF. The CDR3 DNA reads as TGTGCCAGCAGTTTGGGGGACTCTTACAATGAGCAGTTCTTC.

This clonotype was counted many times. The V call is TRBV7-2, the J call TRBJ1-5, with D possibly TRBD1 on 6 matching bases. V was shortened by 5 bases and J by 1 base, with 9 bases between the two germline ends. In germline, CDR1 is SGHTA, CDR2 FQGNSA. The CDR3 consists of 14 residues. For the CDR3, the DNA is TGTGCCAGCAGCACGCAGGGGAGCAATCAGCCCCAGCATTTT. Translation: CASSTQGSNQPQHF.

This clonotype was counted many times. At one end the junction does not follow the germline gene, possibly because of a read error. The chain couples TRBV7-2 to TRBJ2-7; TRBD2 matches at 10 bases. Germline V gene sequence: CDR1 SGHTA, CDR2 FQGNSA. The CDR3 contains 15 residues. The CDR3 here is CASSLAGTSAREQYF. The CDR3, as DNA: TGTGCCAGCAGCCTAGCCGGGACTAGCGCGAGAGAGCAGTACTTC. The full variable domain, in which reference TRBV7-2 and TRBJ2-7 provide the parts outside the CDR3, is GAGVSQSPSNKVTEKGKDVELRCDPISGHTALYWYRQSLGQGLEFLIYFQGNSAPDKSGLPSDRFSAERTGGSVSTLTIQRTQQEDSAVYLCASSLAGTSAREQYFGPGTRLTVT.

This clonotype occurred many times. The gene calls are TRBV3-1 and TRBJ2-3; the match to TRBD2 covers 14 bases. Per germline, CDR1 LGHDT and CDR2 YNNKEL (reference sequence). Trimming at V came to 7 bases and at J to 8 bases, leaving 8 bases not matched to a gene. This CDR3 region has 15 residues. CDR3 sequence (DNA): TGTGCCAGCACGGGACTAGCGGGAGAGAGGAGTACGCAGTATTTT. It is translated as CASTGLAGERSTQYF.

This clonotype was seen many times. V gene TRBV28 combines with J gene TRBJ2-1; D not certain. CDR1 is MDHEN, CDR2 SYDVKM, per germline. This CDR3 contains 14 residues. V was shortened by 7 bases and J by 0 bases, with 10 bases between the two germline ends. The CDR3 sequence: CASTTPSSYNEQFF. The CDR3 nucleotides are TGTGCCAGCACCACCCCCAGCTCCTACAATGAGCAGTTCTTC.

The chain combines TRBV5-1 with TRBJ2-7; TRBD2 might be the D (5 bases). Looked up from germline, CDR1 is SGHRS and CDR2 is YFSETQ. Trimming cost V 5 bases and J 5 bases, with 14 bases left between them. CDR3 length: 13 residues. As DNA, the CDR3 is TGCGCCAGCAGAGCCCAACTAGGTCACGAGCAGTACTTC. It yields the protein CASRAQLGHEQYF.

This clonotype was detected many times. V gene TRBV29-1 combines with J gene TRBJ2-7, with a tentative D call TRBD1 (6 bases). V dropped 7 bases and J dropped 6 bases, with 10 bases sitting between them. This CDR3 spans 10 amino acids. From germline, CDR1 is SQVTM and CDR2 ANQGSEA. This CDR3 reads CSAGDIEQYF. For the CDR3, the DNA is TGCAGCGCCGGGGACATCGAGCAGTACTTC.

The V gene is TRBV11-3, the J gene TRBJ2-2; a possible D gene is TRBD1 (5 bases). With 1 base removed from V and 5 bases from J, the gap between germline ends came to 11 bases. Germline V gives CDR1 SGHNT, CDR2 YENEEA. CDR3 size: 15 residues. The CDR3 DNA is TGTGCCAGCAGCTTAGTGGGGCAAAGAACCGGGGAGCTGTTTTTT. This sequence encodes CASSLVGQRTGELFF.

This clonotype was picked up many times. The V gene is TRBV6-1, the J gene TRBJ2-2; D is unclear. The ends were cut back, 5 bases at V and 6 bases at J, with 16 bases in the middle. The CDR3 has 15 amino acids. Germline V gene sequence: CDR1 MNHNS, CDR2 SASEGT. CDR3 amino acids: CASSPGPATAGELFF. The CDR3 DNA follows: TGTGCCAGCAGTCCCGGGCCGGCCACGGCCGGGGAGCTGTTTTTT.

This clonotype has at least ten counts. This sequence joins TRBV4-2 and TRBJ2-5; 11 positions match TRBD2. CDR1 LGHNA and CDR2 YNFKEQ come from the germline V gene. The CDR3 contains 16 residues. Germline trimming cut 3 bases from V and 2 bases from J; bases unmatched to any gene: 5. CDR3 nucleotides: TGTGCCAGCAGCCAGCCTCTAGCGGGAGGACAAGAGACCCAGTACTTC. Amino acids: CASSQPLAGGQETQYF.

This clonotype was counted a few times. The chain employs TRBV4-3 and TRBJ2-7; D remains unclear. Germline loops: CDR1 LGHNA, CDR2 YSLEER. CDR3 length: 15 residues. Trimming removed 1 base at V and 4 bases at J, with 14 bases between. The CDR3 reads CASSQVAIGGYEQYF. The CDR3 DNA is TGCGCCAGCAGCCAAGTCGCTATCGGTGGGTACGAGCAGTACTTC.

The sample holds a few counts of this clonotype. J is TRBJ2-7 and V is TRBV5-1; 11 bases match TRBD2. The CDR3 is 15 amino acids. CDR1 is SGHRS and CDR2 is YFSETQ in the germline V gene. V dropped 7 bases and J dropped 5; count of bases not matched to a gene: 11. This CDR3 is CASAVAKLAGDEQYF. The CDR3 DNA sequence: TGCGCCAGCGCCGTTGCAAAACTAGCGGGAGACGAGCAGTACTTC.

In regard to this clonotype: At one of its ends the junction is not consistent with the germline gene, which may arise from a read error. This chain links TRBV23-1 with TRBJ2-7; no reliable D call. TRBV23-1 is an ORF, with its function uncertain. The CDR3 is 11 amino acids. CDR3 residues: CASSQHRRQCF. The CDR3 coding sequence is TGTGCCAGCAGTCAACACCGGCGCCAGTGCTTC.

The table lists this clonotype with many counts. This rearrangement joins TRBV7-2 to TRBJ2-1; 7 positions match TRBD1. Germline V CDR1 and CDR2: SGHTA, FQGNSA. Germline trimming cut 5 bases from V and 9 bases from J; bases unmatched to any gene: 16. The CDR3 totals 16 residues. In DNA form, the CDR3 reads TGTGCCAGCAGCCTACACTCCGGGACAGCAGGAGGTGAGCAGTTCTTC. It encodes CASSLHSGTAGGEQFF.

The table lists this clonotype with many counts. The DNA for the CDR3 is TGTGCCAGCAGTGGGACTAGGAACTACAATGAGCAGTTCTTC. Amino acids: CASSGTRNYNEQFF. The chain has TRBV11-2 and TRBJ2-1; 8 bases map to TRBD2. This CDR3 contains 14 residues. The V and J ends lost 6 bases and 3 bases, in that order; junction bases with no gene match: 4. Germline assignment: CDR1 SGHAT and CDR2 FQNNGV.

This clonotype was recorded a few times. CDR3 nucleotide sequence: TGTGCCAGCAGTCAATCACCGGGACTACTACAAGAGACCCAGTACTTC. This codes for CASSQSPGLLQETQYF. The chain joins TRBV28 to TRBJ2-5; 7 bases are shared with TRBD2. The CDR3 has 16 amino acids. CDR1 and CDR2 (germline): MDHEN, SYDVKM. With 5 bases clipped from V and 2 bases from J, the junction kept 11 bases outside the gene matches.